This paragraph reports one TCR beta chain. These data come from a study of radiation and T cells in renal cell carcinoma. The time point: blood 4 weeks post-SBRT, at nephrectomy. The treatment was: 15 Gy SBRT to primary tumor, nephrectomy 4 weeks later. Nephrectomy followed 15 Gy stereotactic body radiation by 4 weeks. The tumor was a clear cell renal cell carcinoma. Sequencing was performed with immunoSEQ multiplex PCR; in TCRdb, only in-frame clones are kept and a portion is missing. The table lists around 77,000 clones, approximately 82% of them singletons. Trimming took off 4 bases at V and 5 bases at J, with 16 bases between the two ends. Germline V gene sequence: CDR1 SGDLS, CDR2 YYNGEE. The CDR3 covers 15 residues.

The chain combines TRBV9 with TRBJ2-1, with D possibly being TRBD1 (6 bases). This TCR was sampled from a woman between 55 and 75 years old with renal cell carcinoma. The sequences come from blood, collected from a patient whose treatment included radiotherapy and nephrectomy. CDR3 amino acids: CASSPRDRSNNEQFF. The CDR3 DNA reads as TGTGCCAGCAGCCCCCGCGACAGGAGTAACAATGAGCAGTTCTTC.